This T cell receptor (beta chain) was documented in a study of blood T cell repertoires in COVID-19. Seattle cases were enrolled at active infection and followed longitudinally. V lost 1 base and J 7 bases, leaving 10 bases between the germline ends. This CDR3 has 14 amino acids. CDR1 is MNHNS, CDR2 SASEGT, per germline. In the study's own analysis: Reference gene primer amplification gave nucleated cell count estimates. Repertoires were generated with immunoSEQ multiplex PCR, while TCRdb's copy carries only in-frame clones and drops some. The D gene and trimming were derived from the DNA, and the V and J assignments and clone size from that table. The sample has 70,000 or so clones; about 85% are singletons.

This TCR was sampled from a man aged 50 or older with COVID-19, enrolled during active disease. What was sequenced was peripheral blood. The chain couples TRBV6-1 to TRBJ1-4; D gene ambiguous. In nucleotides, the CDR3 is TGTGCCAGCAGTGAAGAGCGGCTGGGTGAAAAACTGTTTTTT. Amino acids: CASSEERLGEKLFF.